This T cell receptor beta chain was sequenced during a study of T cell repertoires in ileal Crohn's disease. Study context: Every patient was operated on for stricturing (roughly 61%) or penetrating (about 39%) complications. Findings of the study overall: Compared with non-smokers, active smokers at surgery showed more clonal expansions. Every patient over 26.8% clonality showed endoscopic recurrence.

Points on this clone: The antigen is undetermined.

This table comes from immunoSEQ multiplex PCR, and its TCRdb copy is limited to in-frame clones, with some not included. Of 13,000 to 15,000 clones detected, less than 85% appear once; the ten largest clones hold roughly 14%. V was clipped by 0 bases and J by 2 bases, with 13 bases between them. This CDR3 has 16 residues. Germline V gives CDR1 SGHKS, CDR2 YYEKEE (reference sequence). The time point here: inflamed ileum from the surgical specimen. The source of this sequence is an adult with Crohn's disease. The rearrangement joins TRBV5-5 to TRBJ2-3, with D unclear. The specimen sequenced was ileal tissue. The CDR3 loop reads CASSLEGSVNTDTQYF. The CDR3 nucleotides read TGTGCCAGCAGCTTGGAAGGCAGCGTTAACACAGATACGCAGTATTTT. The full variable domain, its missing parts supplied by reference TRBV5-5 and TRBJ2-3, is DAGVTQSPTHLIKTRGQQVTLRCSPISGHKSVSWYQQVLGQGPQFIFQYYEKEERGRGNFPDRFSARQFPNYSSELNVNALLLGDSALYLCASSLEGSVNTDTQYFGPGTRLTVL.